This T cell receptor beta chain was found in a study of CD8 T cells in ankylosing spondylitis. This clonotype was observed many times. The CDR3 is 16 residues long. Germline CDR1 and CDR2: SGHDT and YYEEEE. V was shortened by 0 bases and J by 0 bases, with 13 bases between the two germline ends. TCRdb fed the 5' RACE reads into MiXCR, producing one record per CDR3 protein. The sample shows some 71,000 distinct CDR3 sequences, approximately 5% of them seen only once. The chain is built from TRBV5-6 and TRBJ2-7; D could derive from TRBD1 or TRBD2 (6 bases each). The receptor was derived from a male donor with ankylosing spondylitis or in good health (not recorded which). Input material: blood, either unsorted or a sorted T cell fraction (not recorded which). CDR3 in amino acids: CASSLEVGGPSYEQYF. The CDR3 region has the DNA TGTGCCAGCAGCTTGGAAGTGGGGGGCCCCTCCTACGAGCAGTACTTC.